This T cell receptor (beta chain) was recorded in a study of graft-versus-host responses after intestinal transplantation. Study at large: Recipients had multivisceral, liver-intestinal, or isolated intestinal transplants. All of the recipients had induction that used anti-thymocyte globulin, then tacrolimus and steroids for approximately 3 years. Study outcomes and limitations: Researchers found GvH clones in recipient marrow, and some showed up first in ileum or blood.

Of note for this clone: The antigen remains unidentified.

Assay used: immunoSEQ multiplex PCR; TCRdb lists only in-frame clones, some missing. The sample lists some 22,000 clones; 90% were seen once. The material sequenced was PBMCs, taken around 40 days after intestinal transplant. The sequence was obtained from a human patient who received an intestinal transplant, so some T cells may come from the graft donor.

The CDR3 DNA reads as TGTGCCACCAGCGAAGGACTAGCGGGAGGCCCGTACAATGAGCAGTTCTTC. Its protein product is CATSEGLAGGPYNEQFF. The chain is built from TRBV15 and TRBJ2-1; TRBD2 matches at 14 bases. Germline CDR1 reads LNHNV; CDR2 reads YYDKDF (reference sequence). The junction had 7 bases not matched to a gene; V was cut back by 5 bases and J by 4 bases. The CDR3 loop spans 17 amino acids.